The 5 T cell receptor beta chains listed next were all sequenced from one sample in a study of siplizumab effects on memory and regulatory T cells. Only in-frame clones appear in the TCRdb table, and some are missing; sequencing was by immunoSEQ multiplex PCR. The table lists some 65,000 clones, roughly 88% of them singletons. Sequencing was carried out using Tregs sorted from blood. These receptors came from a human donor in good health.

This clone has only one observation. The chain recombines TRBV4-3 with TRBJ2-2, with D hard to call. Germline V gene data show CDR1 as LGHNA and CDR2 as YSLEER. V lost 1 base and J lost 5, with 8 bases in between. This CDR3 is 14 amino acids long. The chain's CDR3 is CASSQAPRTGELFF. In DNA, the CDR3 is TGCGCCAGCAGCCAAGCTCCCAGGACCGGGGAGCTGTTTTTT.

This chain connects TRBV18 to TRBJ1-5; possible D gene TRBD1, 6 bases. CDR1 is KGHSH and CDR2 is LQKENI in the germline V gene. V shed 2 bases and J shed 7 bases, with 12 bases lying between them. The CDR3 consists of 14 residues. In nucleotides, the CDR3 is TGTGCCAGCTCACCATCACAGGGAGCCCAGCCCCAGCATTTT. Amino acids: CASSPSQGAQPQHF.

The chain has TRBV7-8 and TRBJ2-7, with unresolved D. V lost 3 bases to trimming and J lost 3 bases, with 15 bases between them. The CDR3 totals 15 residues. CDR1 SGHVS and CDR2 FQNEAQ come from the germline V gene. CDR3 sequence reads: CASSFGLGRRYEQYF. In DNA, the CDR3 is TGTGCCAGCAGCTTTGGGTTAGGGCGGCGCTACGAGCAGTACTTC.

The gene calls are TRBV2 and TRBJ1-3; a weak D match, TRBD1 (6 bases). The CDR3 totals 15 residues. V lost 4 bases and J lost 0, with 10 bases in between. The germline V gene encodes CDR1 SNHLY and CDR2 FYNNEI. CDR3 region: CASSVGGYSGNTIYF. CDR3 nucleotide sequence: TGTGCCAGCAGTGTCGGGGGCTACTCTGGAAACACCATATATTTT.

The chain carries TRBV28 and TRBJ1-1; D unresolved. CDR1 is MDHEN, CDR2 SYDVKM, per germline. V shed 2 bases and J shed 1 base, with 11 bases lying between them. The CDR3 contains 15 residues. For the CDR3, the DNA is TGTGCCAGCAGTTTAGCAGGACTGGGGAACACTGAAGCTTTCTTT. This codes for CASSLAGLGNTEAFF.